Given below is one T cell receptor beta chain in context. This table comes from immunoSEQ multiplex PCR, and its TCRdb copy is limited to in-frame clones, with some not included. The sample contains tens of thousands of clones, 88% of which appear only once. These data come from a study of identifying expanded T cells in peripheral blood. The V and J ends lost 0 bases and 2 bases respectively, with 9 bases between them. CDR1 is SEHNR, CDR2 FQNEAQ, per germline (reference sequence). The CDR3 has 15 amino acids. The sample was blood. The TCR comes from a person aged 18 to 70 in good health. V gene TRBV7-9 combines with J gene TRBJ2-3, with D possibly being TRBD1 or TRBD2 (5 bases each). The CDR3 loop is CASSLAAGTTDTQYF. Written as DNA, the CDR3 is TGTGCCAGCAGCTTAGCGGCAGGGACCACAGATACGCAGTATTTT.